The clone carrying this T cell receptor beta chain was seen many times. A single record per CDR3 protein comes from TCRdb applying MiXCR to the RACE reads. The data contain tens of thousands of distinct CDR3 sequences, 9.8% of them singletons. The sample is drawn from a study of human T cells and chemical hapten exposure. Germline CDR1 and CDR2: SGHRS and YFSETQ. The CDR3 spans 15 residues. Trimming removed 4 bases from V and 1 base from J, with 15 bases in between. Documented time point: patch test 1, 2 weeks after DPC sensitization. The treatment here: therapeutic diphenylcyclopropenone sensitization with weekly scalp DPC. Whole blood that had not been fractionated was the source of extracted total RNA.

The sample consisted of whole blood, taken in connection with sensitization to the hapten diphenylcyclopropenone (DPC). The TCR sequence derives from a woman in her forties with alopecia areata. Some clones in this sample may be carry-over from other donors' samples. The V gene is TRBV5-1, the J gene TRBJ2-7, with D possibly called TRBD1 or TRBD2 (5 bases each). The chain's CDR3 is CASSATGTASYEQYF. The CDR3 nucleotides are TGCGCCAGCAGCGCAACCGGGACGGCGTCCTACGAGCAGTACTTC.